This T cell receptor (beta chain) was recovered during a study of vaccination and CD4 T cells after COVID-19. Overall study context: As their vaccination, participants received two doses of either BNT162b2 or mRNA-1273 vaccine.

Researchers used the Oncomine TCR Beta short-read assay to sequence DNA from cultured CD4+ T cells. MiXCR was run by TCRdb on the PCR reads, yielding one entry per CDR3 protein. Here the sample spans 10,000 or so distinct CDR3 sequences, about 54% being singletons. The treatment was: approximately nine-day PBMC culture with coronavirus spike peptide pools or control peptides (ViraFEST assay). Comments on this clonotype: Its matching antigen is unknown.

V was trimmed by 1 base and J by 5 bases, leaving 13 bases between them. The CDR3 runs 15 residues. Germline V gene lookup returns CDR1 KGHDR and CDR2 SFDVKD. This chain links TRBV24-1 with TRBJ2-5; D ambiguous. The receptor's source is a human donor who had recovered from COVID-19. Specimen: CD4+ T cells from blood, cultured in vitro. CDR3 nucleotide sequence: TGTGCCACCAGTGATTTCGTAGGCTTCAAGGAGACCCAGTACTTC. Translating gives CATSDFVGFKETQYF.